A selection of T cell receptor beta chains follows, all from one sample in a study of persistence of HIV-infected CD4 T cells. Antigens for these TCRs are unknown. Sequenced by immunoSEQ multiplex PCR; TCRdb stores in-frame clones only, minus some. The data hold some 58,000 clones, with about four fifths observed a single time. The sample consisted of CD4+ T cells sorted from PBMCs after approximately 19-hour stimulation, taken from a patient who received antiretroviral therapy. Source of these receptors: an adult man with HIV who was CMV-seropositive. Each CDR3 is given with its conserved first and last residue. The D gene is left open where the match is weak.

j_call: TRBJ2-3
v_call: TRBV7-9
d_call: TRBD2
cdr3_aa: CASTLLAGAPSGQYF
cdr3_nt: TGTGCCAGCACCCTTCTAGCGGGGGCCCCGAGCGGGCAGTATTTT

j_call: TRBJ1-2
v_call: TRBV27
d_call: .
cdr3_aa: CASSLSWTQGGYTF
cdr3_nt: TGTGCCAGCAGTTTATCGTGGACTCAGGGAGGCTACACCTTC

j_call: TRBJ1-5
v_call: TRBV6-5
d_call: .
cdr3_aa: CASNGVVGNQPQHF
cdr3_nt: TGTGCCAGCAACGGAGTAGTGGGCAATCAGCCCCAGCATTTT

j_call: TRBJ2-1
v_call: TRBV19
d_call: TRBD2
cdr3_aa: CASKPFGGAHYNEQFF
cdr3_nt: TGTGCCAGTAAGCCCTTCGGGGGGGCCCACTACAATGAGCAGTTCTTC

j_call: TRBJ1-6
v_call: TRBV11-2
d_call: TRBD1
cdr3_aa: CASSLTGPGQGVNSPLHF
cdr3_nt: TGTGCCAGCAGCTTAACCGGGCCAGGACAGGGGGTTAATTCACCCCTCCACTTT

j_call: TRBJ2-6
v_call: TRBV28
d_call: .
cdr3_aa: CASISISGANVLTF
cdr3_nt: TGTGCCAGCATCTCCATCTCTGGGGCCAACGTCCTGACTTTC

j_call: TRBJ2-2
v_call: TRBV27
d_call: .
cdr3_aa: CATLHWGGTDTGELFF
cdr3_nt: TGTGCCACTCTGCATTGGGGGGGCACGGACACCGGGGAGCTGTTTTTT

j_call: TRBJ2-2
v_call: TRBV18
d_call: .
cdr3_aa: CASSPFRDSNTGELFF
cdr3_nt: TGTGCCAGCTCACCATTTAGGGATTCGAACACCGGGGAGCTGTTTTTT

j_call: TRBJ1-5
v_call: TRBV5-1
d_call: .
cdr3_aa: CASSLDGGGTQPQHF
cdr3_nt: TGCGCCAGCAGCTTGGACGGGGGCGGAACGCAGCCCCAGCATTTT

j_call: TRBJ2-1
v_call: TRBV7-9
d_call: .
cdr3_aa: CASSRGRGYNEQFF
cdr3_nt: TGTGCCAGCAGCAGGGGCAGGGGCTACAATGAGCAGTTCTTC

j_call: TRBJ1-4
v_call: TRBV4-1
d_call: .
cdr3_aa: CASSQGEGSGEKLFF
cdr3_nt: TGCGCCAGCAGCCAAGGGGAGGGTTCGGGAGAAAAACTGTTTTTT